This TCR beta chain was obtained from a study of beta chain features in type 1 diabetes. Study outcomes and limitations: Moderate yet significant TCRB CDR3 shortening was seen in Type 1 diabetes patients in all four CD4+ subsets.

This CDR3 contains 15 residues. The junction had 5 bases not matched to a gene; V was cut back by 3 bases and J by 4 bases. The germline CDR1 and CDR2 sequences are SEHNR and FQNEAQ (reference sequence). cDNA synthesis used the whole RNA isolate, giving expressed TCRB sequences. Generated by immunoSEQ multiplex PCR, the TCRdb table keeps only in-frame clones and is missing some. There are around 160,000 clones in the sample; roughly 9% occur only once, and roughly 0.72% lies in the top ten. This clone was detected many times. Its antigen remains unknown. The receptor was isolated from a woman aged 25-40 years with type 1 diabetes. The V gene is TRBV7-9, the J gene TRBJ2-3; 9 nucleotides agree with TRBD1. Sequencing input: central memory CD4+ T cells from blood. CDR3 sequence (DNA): TGTGCCAGCAGCTTGGGACAGGGTTTTCCAGATACGCAGTATTTT. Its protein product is CASSLGQGFPDTQYF. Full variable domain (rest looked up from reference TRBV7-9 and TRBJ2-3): DTGVSQNPRHKITKRGQNVTFRCDPISEHNRLYWYRQTLGQGPEFLTYFQNEAQLEKSRLLSDRFSAERPKGSFSTLEIQRTEQGDSAMYLCASSLGQGFPDTQYFGPGTRLTVL.